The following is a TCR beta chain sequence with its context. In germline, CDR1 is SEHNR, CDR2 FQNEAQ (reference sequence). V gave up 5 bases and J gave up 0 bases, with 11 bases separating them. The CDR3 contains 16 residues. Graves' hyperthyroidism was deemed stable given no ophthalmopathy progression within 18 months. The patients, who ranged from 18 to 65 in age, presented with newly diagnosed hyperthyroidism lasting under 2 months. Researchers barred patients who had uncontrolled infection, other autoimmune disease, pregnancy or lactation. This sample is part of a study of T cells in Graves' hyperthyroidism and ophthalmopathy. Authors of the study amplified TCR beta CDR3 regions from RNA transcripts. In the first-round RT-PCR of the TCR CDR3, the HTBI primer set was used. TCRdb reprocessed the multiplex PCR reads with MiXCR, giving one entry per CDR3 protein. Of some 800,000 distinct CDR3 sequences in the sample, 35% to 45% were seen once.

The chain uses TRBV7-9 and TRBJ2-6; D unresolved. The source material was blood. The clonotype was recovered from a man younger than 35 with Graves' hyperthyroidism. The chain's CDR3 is CASSPSPVSGANVLTF. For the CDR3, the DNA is TGTGCCAGCAGCCCCTCGCCGGTCTCTGGGGCCAACGTCCTGACTTTC.